These T cell receptor beta chains were read from a single sample in a study of spatial heterogeneity in lung cancer. MiXCR was run by TCRdb on the 5' RACE reads, yielding one entry per CDR3 protein. The sample consists of roughly 120,000 distinct CDR3 sequences, 12% of them appearing once. The material was PBMCs, obtained at follow-up. The receptors derive from a male donor with early-stage non-small cell lung cancer. The CDR3 runs from the conserved cysteine through the conserved F or W. Only part of the rows carry a size: once, few, many, or a class if the clone is expanded.

J gene	V gene	clone size	CDR3 protein
TRBJ1-2	TRBV30	-	CAWRAGGRSYGYTF
TRBJ2-2	TRBV29-1	-	CSVDVTGSTGELFF
TRBJ2-7	TRBV7-9	-	CASSLTQSYEQYF
TRBJ2-7	TRBV6-7	-	CASSCRQPISYEQYF
TRBJ1-1	TRBV2	few	CASRDGYNTEAFF
TRBJ2-3	TRBV9	few	CASSMGRGTDTQYF
TRBJ2-2	TRBV23-1	many	CASCQGIDASGGINTGELFF
TRBJ2-6	TRBV5-5	-	CASSSGQRGANVLTF
TRBJ1-5	TRBV2	many	CASSEGENQPQHF
TRBJ2-1	TRBV6-1	-	CASSEAPPSGNEQFF
TRBJ2-7	TRBV28	many	CASSIGLAGGYEQYF
TRBJ1-1	TRBV6-5	few	CASTANRWANTEAFF
TRBJ1-2	TRBV20-1	-	CSARAGTNYGYTF
TRBJ2-5	TRBV5-1	-	CASSFGTAEETQYF
TRBJ2-1	TRBV7-8	many	CASSLANWVLRRQGHNEQFF
TRBJ1-1	TRBV2	few	CASSERGTEAFF
TRBJ2-2	TRBV6-2/TRBV6-3	few	CASSYVAGGTGELFF
TRBJ2-3	TRBV11-3	few	CASSLGGYSTDTQYF
TRBJ2-3	TRBV4-2	many	CASSQDFGRDTQYF
TRBJ1-5	TRBV20-1	few	CSSTPSGTGFLQPQHF
TRBJ1-1	TRBV6-6	-	CASTLQGSEAFF
TRBJ1-5	TRBV5-6	many	CASSRTAGNQPQHF
TRBJ2-1	TRBV11-2	few	CASSQQGTEQFF
TRBJ2-3	TRBV4-2	many	CASSQEPWDTQYF
TRBJ2-1	TRBV5-1	many	CASSLEGLGNEQFF
TRBJ1-6	TRBV5-5	-	CASSLREINSPLHF
TRBJ2-1	TRBV24-1	few	CATMAPNSLYNEQFF
TRBJ2-5	TRBV20-1	few	CSARDLDVTQYF
TRBJ2-3	TRBV27	-	CASSLAGAIFDTQYF
TRBJ2-7	TRBV7-2	-	CASSLKDRDHEQYF
TRBJ2-7	TRBV6-2/TRBV6-3	many	CASSYLGPYEQYF